These 10 T cell receptor beta chains were all obtained from the same sample, sequenced in a study of monozygotic twins with inflammatory bowel disease. Following a re-call of the 5' RACE reads, TCRdb has one entry per CDR3 protein and lacks DNA. The data show 400,000 or so distinct CDR3 sequences, and the top ten clones hold 2.4%. The sequenced material came from blood. The receptors stem from a human donor with ulcerative colitis or Crohn's disease, or a healthy co-twin of an affected twin (not recorded which).

The rearrangement uses TRBV19 and TRBJ1-1. This CDR3 is built from 14 residues. CDR1 and CDR2 from the germline V gene are LNHDA and SQIVND (reference sequence). The CDR3 here is CASSSTDKYTEAFF.

This chain connects TRBV2 to TRBJ2-1. The CDR3 runs 14 residues. In germline, CDR1 is SNHLY, CDR2 FYNNEI. CDR3 amino acids: CATGRQSSYNEQFF. The full variable domain, rest sourced from reference TRBV2 and TRBJ2-1, is EPEVTQTPSHQVTQMGQEVILRCVPISNHLYFYWYRQILGQKVEFLVSFYNNEISEKSEIFDDQFSVERPDGSNFTLKIRSTKLEDSAMYFCATGRQSSYNEQFFGPGTRLTVL.

This rearrangement joins TRBV10-3 to TRBJ2-3; TCRdb's D call of TRBD1 is untestable without DNA. CDR1 and CDR2 from the germline V gene are ENHRY and SYGVKD. The CDR3 runs to 15 residues. The CDR3: CAISGRGTGTDTQYF.

The rearrangement joins TRBV7-2 to TRBJ1-5. The CDR3 contains 17 residues. CDR1 and CDR2 from the germline V gene are SGHTA and FQGNSA. CDR3 residues: CASSLGEGGYSNQPQHF.

The chain recombines TRBV5-4 with TRBJ1-1; TCRdb picks TRBD1, but there is no DNA to check that call. Germline CDR1 is SGHNT and CDR2 is YYREEE (reference sequence). The CDR3 contains 14 residues. The CDR3 protein is CASSPQTGTFEAFF.

The chain couples TRBV18 to TRBJ2-1; the TRBD1 assignment by TCRdb is unverifiable without DNA. In germline, CDR1 is KGHSH, CDR2 LQKENI. This CDR3 is 12 amino acids long. CDR3 residues: CASSPPGRGQFF.

The rearrangement links TRBV29-1 to TRBJ1-3; there is no DNA to check the TCRdb D call of TRBD1. This CDR3 region has 14 residues. Germline-derived CDR1 and CDR2 are SQVTM and ANQGSEA. The CDR3 spells CSAGDREAGNTIYF.

The V call is TRBV7-2, the J call TRBJ1-3; TCRdb reports TRBD1, a call that lacks DNA to check it against. Germline lookup yields CDR1 SGHTA and CDR2 FQGNSA. The CDR3 loop spans 14 amino acids. CDR3 sequence reads: CASSLTGLGNTIYF.

CDR3 residues: CASSSQGYTEAFF. The chain couples TRBV5-1 to TRBJ1-1; lacking DNA, the TRBD1 call made by TCRdb goes unchecked. Germline V gene sequence: CDR1 SGHRS, CDR2 YFSETQ. The CDR3 has 13 amino acids.

The J gene is TRBJ2-1, the V gene TRBV7-2; TCRdb proposes TRBD1, but this gene call is untestable without DNA. Germline CDR1 and CDR2: SGHTA and FQGNSA. CDR3 length: 11 amino acids. The CDR3 reads CASGGYNEQFF.